This T cell receptor (beta chain) was sequenced in a study of graft-versus-host responses after intestinal transplantation (dated by TCRdb to the early 2020s). Study-wide context: The transplants that recipients got were multivisceral, liver-intestinal, or isolated intestinal. Donor T cell macrochimerism was defined as a peak of at least 4% donor T cells among recipient peripheral blood mononuclear cells. All recipients received anti-thymocyte globulin induction followed by maintenance tacrolimus and steroids for approximately 3 years. The cohort enrolled under 25 intestinal transplant recipients including one retransplant, and a few patients lacking pretransplant specimens were excluded. After intestinal transplantation, graft-versus-host and host-versus-graft alloreactive T cell clones in the graft, circulation and bone marrow were tracked using bulk TCR-beta CDR3 sequencing. Rather than being sequenced by the commercial service, samples from a few later patients were sequenced in-house on an Illumina MiSeq and processed with MiXCR. Alloreactive clones were identified by sequencing pre-transplant mixed lymphocyte reaction products and comparing these products with unstimulated pre-transplant donor and recipient T cells. Overall study results and their limits: The relatively low number and heterogeneity of intestinal transplant patients limited the conclusions. High GvH to HvG T cell clonal ratios were observed in the allografts of patients with donor T cell macrochimerism. Early after transplant, declines in HvG clones were associated with peak levels of circulating GvH clones. GvH clones were detected in recipient bone marrow, and some appeared earlier in ileal mucosa or blood, consistent with an intestinal mucosal origin.

Read against the paper, the sample's time point label means: cells obtained before transplantation from donor or recipient. CD3+CD4+ and CD3+CD8+ populations were FACS-sorted from unstimulated pre-transplant donor and recipient cells taken from spleen or lymph nodes. The library came from the immunoSEQ multiplex PCR assay. For most patients, genomic DNA was isolated with the Qiagen DNeasy Blood and Tissue Kit and shipped frozen to Adaptive Biotechnologies for TCR sequencing. For most patients, high-throughput TCR-beta CDR3 sequencing of genomic DNA was performed by Adaptive Biotechnologies. The original pipeline was this. Adaptive's ImmunoSEQ software was the source of the TCR sequencing data for 18 patients, while a few other patients were processed with MiXCR and VDJtools. CD4 versus CD8 sorting errors were corrected by removing sequences found in both subsets at a frequency ratio below 5:1. CDR3 nucleotide sequences shared between donor and recipient were removed because their origin could not be assigned. Alloreactive clones required at least 2-fold expansion over unstimulated cells and minimum CFSE-low frequency of 0.002% (template counts) or 0.001% (read counts). Mappable clones were those detected in sequenced pre-transplant spleen, lymph node, or MLR CFSE-low populations of the donor or recipient. Cumulative frequency of alloreactive clones was calculated as a percentage of all sequences weighted by copy number. Drawn from immuneACCESS, this table holds only the in-frame rearrangements with V and J called that TCRdb kept. Clones are partly lost; checked studies trace under half to an unresolved V gene and leave the rest unexplained. From that table come the V and J calls and clone size; the DNA was used to work out D and trimming. Within this sample are about 39,000 clones, with about 95% of them counted one time only. More than 0.2% of the sample belongs to the ten largest clones.

In the case of this clone: What this receptor recognizes is not known. No base-level quality is on record; no much larger clone is a single base apart.

This TCR derives from a human donor who was the organ donor for an intestinal transplant. The input for sequencing was unstimulated CD8+ T cells sorted from spleen or lymph node cells, taken before transplant.

The base sequence is TGTGCCAGCAGTGTGACAGGGGCCGGGTCACCCCTCCACTTT. Its product reads: CASSVTGAGSPLHF. Recombination linked TRBV28 to TRBJ1-6; 8 middle bases align to TRBD1. CDR1 MDHEN and CDR2 SYDVKM are derived from the germline V gene. Germline trimming: 5 bases from V, 10 bases from J; junction bases outside gene matches: 7. Taken from cysteine to phenylalanine, the CDR3 has 14 residues. Only the CDR3 DNA is retained, 42 bases long and in frame from the first base.